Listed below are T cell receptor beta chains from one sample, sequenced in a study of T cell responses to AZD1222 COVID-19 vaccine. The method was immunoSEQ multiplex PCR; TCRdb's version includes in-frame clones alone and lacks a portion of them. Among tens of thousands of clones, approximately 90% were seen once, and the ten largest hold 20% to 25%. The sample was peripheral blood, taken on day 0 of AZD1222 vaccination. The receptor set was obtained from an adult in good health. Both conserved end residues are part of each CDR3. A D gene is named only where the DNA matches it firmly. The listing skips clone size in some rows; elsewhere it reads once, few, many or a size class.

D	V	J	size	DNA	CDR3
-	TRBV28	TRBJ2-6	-	TGTGCCAGCGGTGGGGCCGCTGGGGCCAACGTCCTGACTTTC	CASGGAAGANVLTF
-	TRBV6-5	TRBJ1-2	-	TGTGCCAGCAGTTACTCGTTTACCCTCTGGGGGGGTGGCTACACCTTC	CASSYSFTLWGGGYTF
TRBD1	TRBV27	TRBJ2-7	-	TGTGCCAGCAGTCGAGGGGGCGCTTCATATCCCTACGAGCAGTACTTC	CASSRGGASYPYEQYF
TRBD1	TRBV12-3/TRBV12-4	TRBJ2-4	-	TGTGCCAGCAGTACGTTGACAGGGAACATTCAGTACTTC	CASSTLTGNIQYF
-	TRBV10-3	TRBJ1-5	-	TGTGCCATCACCAAAGAGTTTAGCAATCAGCCCCAGCATTTT	CAITKEFSNQPQHF
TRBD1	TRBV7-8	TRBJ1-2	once	TGTGCCAGCAGCCCCCAAGGACAGGGCACTTATGGCTACACCTTC	CASSPQGQGTYGYTF
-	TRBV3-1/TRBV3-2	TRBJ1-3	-	TGTGCCAGCAGCACCCAAACCAGGGGTTCTGGAAACACCATATATTTT	CASSTQTRGSGNTIYF
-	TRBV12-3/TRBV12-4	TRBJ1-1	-	TGTGCCAGCAGATCCGGGACTGAAGCTTTCTTT	CASRSGTEAFF
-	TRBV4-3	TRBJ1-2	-	TGCGCCAGCAGCCAAGATGACGGCCAGGGGAGCTATGGCTACACCTTC	CASSQDDGQGSYGYTF
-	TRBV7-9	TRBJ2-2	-	TGTGCCAGCAGCTTAAGGGCCGCGGCAGGGGAGGTCGCCGGGGAGCTGTTTTTT	CASSLRAAAGEVAGELFF
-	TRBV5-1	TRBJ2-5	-	TGCGCCAGCAGATTCCCGGGCTGGGGAGAGACCCAGTACTTC	CASRFPGWGETQYF
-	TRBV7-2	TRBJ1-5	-	TGTGCCAGCAGCTTAAATGGAAGGGAAGCCCCAAGTCAGCCCCAGCATTTT	CASSLNGREAPSQPQHF
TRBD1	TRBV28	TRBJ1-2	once	TGTGCCAGCAGTCCGCCACGACAGGGGTGGTATGGCTACACCTTC	CASSPPRQGWYGYTF
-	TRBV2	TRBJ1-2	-	TGTGCCAGCCGGTTGGTGCAGCCAATTAACTATGGCTACACCTTC	CASRLVQPINYGYTF
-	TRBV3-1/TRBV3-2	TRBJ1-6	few	TGTGCCAGCAGCCGAGCGGGGGACTCACCCCTCCACTTT	CASSRAGDSPLHF
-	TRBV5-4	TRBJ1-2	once	TGTGCCAGCAGCTTGGCGGCCGGCCAAGGGGGCTACACCTTC	CASSLAAGQGGYTF
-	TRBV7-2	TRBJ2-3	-	TGTGCCAGCAGCTTATTTGGCCGCACAGATACGCAGTATTTT	CASSLFGRTDTQYF
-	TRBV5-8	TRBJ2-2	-	TGTGCCAGCAGCTGGATGAGGGGGAGCAACACCGGGGAGCTGTTTTTT	CASSWMRGSNTGELFF
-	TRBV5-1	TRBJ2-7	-	TGCGCCAGCAGCTACCGGGACATCGGTCCCTACGAGCAGTACTTC	CASSYRDIGPYEQYF
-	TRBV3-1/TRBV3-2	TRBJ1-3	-	TGTGCCAGCAGCAGGGGACAAGGTGGTGGAAACACCATATATTTT	CASSRGQGGGNTIYF
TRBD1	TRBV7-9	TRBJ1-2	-	TGTGCCAGCAGCGCCCCGGGACAGGGCCACTATGGCTACACCTTC	CASSAPGQGHYGYTF
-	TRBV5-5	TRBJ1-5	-	TGTGCCAGCAGCTTGGCGGGTCAGCCCCAGCATTTT	CASSLAGQPQHF
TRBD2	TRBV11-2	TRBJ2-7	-	TGTGCCAGCACGACCTCGGGGGGGGCCTACGAGCAGTACTTC	CASTTSGGAYEQYF
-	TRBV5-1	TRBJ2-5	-	TGCGCCAGCAGCATCCAAGAGACCCAGTACTTC	CASSIQETQYF
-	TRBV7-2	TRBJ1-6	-	TGTGCCAGCAGCCCGACCCTAGGGGGAGGTAATTCACCCCTCCACTTT	CASSPTLGGGNSPLHF
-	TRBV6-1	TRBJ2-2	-	TGTGCCAGCAGTGAAGGGGGGATCAAGGGGCTGTTTTTT	CASSEGGIKGLFF
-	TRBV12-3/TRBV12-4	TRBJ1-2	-	TGTGCCAGCAGCCCGGCTGACTATGGCTACACCTTC	CASSPADYGYTF
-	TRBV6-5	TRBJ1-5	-	TGTGCCAGCAGCGTTGGACCGAAAAATCAGCCCCAGCATTTT	CASSVGPKNQPQHF
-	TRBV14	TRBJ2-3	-	TGTGCCAGCAGCCAAGTTAGGGGCCTTTCCACAGATACGCAGTATTTT	CASSQVRGLSTDTQYF
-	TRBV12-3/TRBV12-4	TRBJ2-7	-	TGTGCCAGCAGTTATCATACAGGGAGAATGTACTTC	CASSYHTGRMYF
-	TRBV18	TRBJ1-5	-	TGTGCCAGCTCACCACAAGGGGCCATGTATCAGCCCCAGCATTTT	CASSPQGAMYQPQHF
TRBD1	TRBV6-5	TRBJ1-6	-	TGTGCCAGCAGCCCCGGGACAGCGGGTTCACCCCTCCACTTT	CASSPGTAGSPLHF